This TCR beta chain was retrieved from a study of blood T cell repertoires in COVID-19. Overall study: There were acute and convalescent COVID-19 samples, and they came from the United States, Italy and Spain. Sources were T cells, B-cell-depleted T cells, or PBMCs; the material itself was cDNA or gDNA.

The CDR3 loop spans 14 amino acids. Germline CDR1 MDHEN, CDR2 SYDVKM. V was shortened by 6 bases and J by 4 bases, with 15 bases between the two germline ends. Original handling: For nucleated cells, counts were estimated from reference gene primer amplification. Data came from immunoSEQ multiplex PCR; TCRdb stores just in-frame clones and leaves some out. That table is the source of V, J and clone size, and D and trimming were worked out from the DNA. The sample shows roughly 83,000 clones, about 88% of them seen only once. In its sample, this clone was seen once. The sample was peripheral blood. The TCR was taken from a man older than 75 with active or convalescent COVID-19. This chain uses TRBV28 with TRBJ1-2; D perhaps matches TRBD1 (5 bases). The CDR3: CASRSQGTVYGYTF. CDR3 DNA: TGTGCCAGCAGGTCGCAGGGTACCGTCTATGGCTACACCTTC.